This T cell receptor beta chain was identified in a study of blood T cells in healthy people across ages. The second PCR ran roughly 7 to 12 cycles with a sample-barcoded 5' primer and J-beta primers. Each cDNA was tagged by a template-switch adaptor containing 12 random nucleotides. TCRdb independently ran MiXCR on the 5' RACE reads; one entry per CDR3 protein. The sample yields under 1,000,000 distinct CDR3 sequences, approximately 35% seen once. As concerns this clonotype: Its antigen is undetermined.

PBMCs, at least 6 million per sample, were isolated. Study-level findings and limits: Among T cells, TCR beta diversity per million cells dropped roughly linearly as age rose. Donor CMV status, an unknown factor, possibly confounded changes in expanded clonotypes.

V gave up 6 bases and J gave up 7 bases, with 15 bases separating them. This CDR3 has 13 residues. CDR1 is DFQATT, CDR2 SNEGSKA, per germline (reference sequence). The TCR originated in a man in his late teens or twenties in good health. The chain joins TRBV20-1 to TRBJ2-2, with D possibly matching TRBD2 (6 bases). The sample taken for sequencing was blood. The CDR3 DNA sequence: TGCAGTGCCCCGGAGGGGCGCAGCGGGGAGCTGTTTTTT. Residues: CSAPEGRSGELFF.